Below are 9 T cell receptor beta chains sequenced from a single sample in a study of siplizumab effects on memory and regulatory T cells. The protocol was immunoSEQ multiplex PCR, while the TCRdb copy is restricted to in-frame clones and leaves out a portion. Here the sample spans some 100,000 clones, 85% to 95% being singletons. Sequencing was performed on Tregs sorted from blood. The receptors originated from a human donor in good health.

Concerning this clone: The junction and the germline gene differ at one end; a read error may be behind it. Other nucleotide sequences from this sample produce the same CDR3. The V call is TRBV2, the J call TRBJ1-2, with D possibly TRBD1 on 6 matching bases. Germline CDR1 and CDR2: SNHLY and FYNNEI. The CDR3 is 13 residues long. The chain's CDR3 is CASSADSNYGYTF. The CDR3, as DNA: TGCGCCAGCAGCGCGGACAGCAACTATGGCTACACCTTC.

This clone was recorded once. The genes are TRBV6-4 and TRBJ2-2; the D call may be TRBD1 or TRBD2 (6 bases each). Trimming took off 7 bases at V and 2 bases at J, with 17 bases between the two ends. The CDR3 totals 16 residues. Germline assignment: CDR1 MRHNA and CDR2 SNTAGT. The CDR3 is CASINSWGANTGELFF. CDR3 bases: TGTGCCAGCATTAATTCATGGGGGGCCAACACCGGGGAGCTGTTTTTT.

The rearrangement uses TRBV7-6 and TRBJ2-5, with D perhaps assigned TRBD1 or TRBD2 (5 bases each). This CDR3 is 14 amino acids long. V dropped 5 bases and J dropped 4 bases, with 14 bases sitting between them. Per germline, CDR1 SGHVS and CDR2 FNYEAQ. CDR3 bases: TGTGCCAGCAGCCCCAGGAACGGGGCAGAGACCCAGTACTTC. This translates into CASSPRNGAETQYF.

The V call is TRBV15, the J call TRBJ1-3; D gene ambiguous. CDR3 length: 13 amino acids. V was clipped by 4 bases and J by 4 bases, with 8 bases between them. From germline, CDR1 is LNHNV and CDR2 YYDKDF (reference sequence). In DNA, the CDR3 is TGTGCCACCAGCACAGACGCCGGAAACACCATATATTTT. Amino acid sequence: CATSTDAGNTIYF.

The rearrangement links TRBV7-9 to TRBJ2-1; 7 bases map to TRBD2. Germline V gene sequence: CDR1 SEHNR, CDR2 FQNEAQ (reference sequence). V dropped 2 bases and J dropped 0; count of bases not matched to a gene: 4. The CDR3 length is 16 residues. CDR3 bases: TGTGCCAGCAGCTTACGTCGCGGGAGCTCCTACAATGAGCAGTTCTTC. Amino acid sequence: CASSLRRGSSYNEQFF.

This clone occurred once. This chain links TRBV27 with TRBJ1-5; D may be TRBD1 (6 bases). Between the trimmed V and J ends, which lost 4 bases and 3 bases, there was a span of 10 bases. Germline CDR1 MNHEY, CDR2 SMNVEV (reference sequence). The CDR3 extends over 14 amino acids. The chain's CDR3 is CASSYRESNQPQHF. CDR3 bases: TGTGCCAGCAGTTACAGGGAGTCCAATCAGCCCCAGCATTTT.

J is TRBJ2-7 and V is TRBV10-2, with D tentatively TRBD2 (5 bases). The CDR3 spans 14 residues. V lost 5 bases to trimming and J lost 0 bases, with 11 bases between them. In germline, CDR1 is WSHSY, CDR2 SAAADI. CDR3 loop: CASSPGYYSYEQYF. For the CDR3, the DNA is TGCGCCAGCAGTCCGGGATATTACTCCTACGAGCAGTACTTC.

The chain links TRBV25-1 to TRBJ2-6; TRBD2 matches 7 bases. Germline CDR1 is MGHDK and CDR2 is SYGVNS. J lost 9 bases, V lost 4 bases, and 9 bases had no gene match. The CDR3 totals 15 residues. CDR3 sequence: CASSGQRDFRNVLTF. In nucleotides, the CDR3 is TGTGCCAGCAGTGGGCAGCGGGATTTCCGCAACGTCCTGACTTTC.

This chain joins TRBV7-9 and TRBJ1-2, with 12 bases matching TRBD1. Germline-derived CDR1 and CDR2 are SEHNR and FQNEAQ (reference sequence). This CDR3 region has 18 residues. With V trimmed by 8 bases and J by 8 bases, 21 bases remained unmatched. DNA of the CDR3: TGTGCCAGCGGACGAATAACCGGGACAGGGGGCTGGTTGAGCGGCTACACCTTC. Amino acid sequence: CASGRITGTGGWLSGYTF.